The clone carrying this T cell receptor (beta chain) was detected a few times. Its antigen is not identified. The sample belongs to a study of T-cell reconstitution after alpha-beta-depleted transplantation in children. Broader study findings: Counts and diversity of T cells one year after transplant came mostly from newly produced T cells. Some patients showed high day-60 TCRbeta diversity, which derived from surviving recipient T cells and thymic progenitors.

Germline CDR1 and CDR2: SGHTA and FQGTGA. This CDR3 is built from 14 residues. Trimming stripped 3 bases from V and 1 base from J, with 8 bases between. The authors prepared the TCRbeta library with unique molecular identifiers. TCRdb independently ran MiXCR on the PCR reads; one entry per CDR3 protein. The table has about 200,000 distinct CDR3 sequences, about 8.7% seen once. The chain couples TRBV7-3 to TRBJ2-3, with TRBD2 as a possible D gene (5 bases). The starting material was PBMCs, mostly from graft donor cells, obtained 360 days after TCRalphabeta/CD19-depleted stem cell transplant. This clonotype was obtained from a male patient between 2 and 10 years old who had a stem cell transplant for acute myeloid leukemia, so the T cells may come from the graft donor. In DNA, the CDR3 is TGTGCCAGCAGCTTTCGGCGGGGCACAGATACGCAGTATTTT. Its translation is CASSFRRGTDTQYF.